Presented here are 30 T cell receptor beta chains from one specimen sequenced in a study of T cells in Graves' hyperthyroidism and ophthalmopathy. RNA transcripts gave rise to amplified TCR beta CDR3 regions. A first-round RT-PCR of the TCR CDR3 used the HTBI primer set. TCRdb analysed the multiplex PCR reads with MiXCR anew, one entry per CDR3 protein. This table holds under 800,000 distinct CDR3 sequences, around 15% found once. Sequences were obtained from blood. The receptors shown here come from a woman between 18 and 29 years old with Graves' hyperthyroidism.

The V gene is TRBV6-5, the J gene TRBJ1-2, with 10 bases matching TRBD1. Germline V lookup: CDR1 MNHEY, CDR2 SVGAGI. J was trimmed by 8 bases and V by 1 base; bases with no gene match: 10. There are 16 residues in the CDR3. The CDR3 DNA reads as TGTGCCAGCAGTTACTTCCGGGACAGGGGAAGGGAGGGCTACACCTTC. Translated, it gives CASSYFRDRGREGYTF.

V is TRBV4-1 and J is TRBJ2-5, with 14 bases matching TRBD2. This CDR3 has 18 amino acids. Germline loops: CDR1 MGHRA, CDR2 YSYEKL. V shed 2 bases and J 5 bases; nucleotides not matched to a gene: 10. CDR3 amino acids: CASSQLGTSGSVGETQYF. The CDR3 DNA follows: TGCGCCAGCAGCCAACTTGGGACTAGCGGGAGTGTAGGGGAGACCCAGTACTTC.

The V and J genes are TRBV12-3 or TRBV12-4 and TRBJ2-1, with a tentative D call TRBD2 (5 bases). CDR3 length equals 15 residues. The V end was cut by 7 bases, the J end by 10 bases, with 23 bases between. As DNA, the CDR3 is TGTGCCAGCACGAGGTTTCATCGGGAAAGGTCAGAGCAGTTCTTC. Translating it yields CASTRFHRERSEQFF.

This clonotype was detected ten times or more. V usage is TRBV29-1 and J usage is TRBJ2-3, with TRBD1 as a possible D gene (7 bases). The germline CDR1 and CDR2 sequences are SQVTM and ANQGSEA. V lost 4 bases and J 3 bases, leaving 11 bases between the germline ends. There are 13 residues in the CDR3. The CDR3 coding sequence is TGCAGCGTTGGCAGGGGGGCAACAGATACGCAGTATTTT. The encoded protein is CSVGRGATDTQYF.

At least ten counts were recorded for this clonotype. The genes are TRBV28 and TRBJ2-7; the D is unclear. Trimming stripped 3 bases from V and 4 bases from J, with 7 bases between. Germline-derived CDR1 and CDR2 are MDHEN and SYDVKM. The CDR3 runs to 12 residues. Here the CDR3 DNA reads TGTGCCAGCAGTTTGCAGGAATACGAGCAGTACTTC. Its protein product is CASSLQEYEQYF.

Comments on this clonotype: Just one base apart from a much larger clone, this may be a read error. The V call is TRBV15, the J call TRBJ2-1; TRBD2 matches 7 bases. The end of the DNA aligns better with TRBJ2-7, so the J call may be wrong. From germline, CDR1 is LNHNV and CDR2 YYDKDF (reference sequence). The CDR3 extends over 17 amino acids. CDR3 coding DNA: TGTGCCACCAGCAGAGGCCAGCGGAGCGGGATCTACAATGAGCAGTACTTC. Its protein is CATSRGQRSGIYNEQYF.

Details on this clonotype: A junction end diverges from the germline sequence, so it may reflect a read error. The J gene is TRBJ1-1, the V gene TRBV7-9, with no clear D. CDR3 length: 13 amino acids. The V gene's germline CDR1 is SEHNR and CDR2 FQNEAQ (reference sequence). In nucleotides, the CDR3 is TGTGCCGGCAGCTTGGTGGAGAACACTGAAGCTTTCTTT. This translates into CAGSLVENTEAFF.

The sample holds a few counts of this clonotype. The chain joins TRBV9 to TRBJ1-2; TRBD1 aligns across 10 bases. The CDR3 runs 14 residues. Germline CDR1 SGDLS, CDR2 YYNGEE. V gave up 5 bases and J gave up 6 bases; unmatched junction bases: 7. CDR3 sequence: CASSMTGGIDGYTF. The CDR3, as DNA: TGTGCCAGCAGTATGACAGGGGGCATAGATGGCTACACCTTC. Using reference TRBV9 and TRBJ1-2 for the parts outside the CDR3, the full variable domain is DSGVTQTPKHLITATGQRVTLRCSPRSGDLSVYWYQQSLDQGLQFLIQYYNGEERAKGNILERFSAQQFPDLHSELNLSSLELGDSALYFCASSMTGGIDGYTFGSGTRLTVV.

The J gene is TRBJ2-7, the V gene TRBV19, with D maybe TRBD1 (6 bases). Germline assignment: CDR1 LNHDA and CDR2 SQIVND (reference sequence). V was pared by 5 bases and J by 2 bases, with 19 bases between. This CDR3 spans 16 amino acids. CDR3 sequence: CASSPPPRDTTYEQYF. In DNA form, the CDR3 reads TGTGCCAGTAGTCCACCCCCCCGGGACACTACCTACGAGCAGTACTTC.

J is TRBJ1-6 and V is TRBV6-1, with a tentative D call TRBD1 (5 bases). This CDR3 spans 14 amino acids. Germline lookup yields CDR1 MNHNS and CDR2 SASEGT. Trimming took off 8 bases at V and 11 bases at J, with 19 bases between the two ends. The CDR3 reads CASSPQGGLPPLHF. For the CDR3, the DNA is TGTGCCAGCTCCCCGCAGGGAGGGTTGCCACCCCTCCACTTT.

This clonotype was observed a few times. The V and J genes are TRBV30 and TRBJ2-7, with D tentatively TRBD2 (5 bases). This CDR3 has 14 residues. Trimming took 5 bases from V and 3 from J, leaving 17 bases between them. Germline V gives CDR1 GTSNPN, CDR2 SVGIG (reference sequence). CDR3 amino acids: CAWQTLGAIYEQYF. CDR3 DNA: TGTGCCTGGCAGACCTTGGGAGCCATCTACGAGCAGTACTTC.

The V call is TRBV24-1, the J call TRBJ2-7; D might be TRBD2 (6 bases). V gave up 4 bases and J gave up 7 bases, with 16 bases separating them. Germline V gene data show CDR1 as KGHDR and CDR2 as SFDVKD. The CDR3 runs 14 residues. The DNA for the CDR3 is TGTGCCACCAGTGAGGGGGGAGCCAAGGAAGAGCAGTACTTC. Translation gives CATSEGGAKEEQYF.

This chain connects TRBV19 to TRBJ2-1, with 8 nucleotides matching TRBD2. The V and J ends lost 10 bases and 0 bases, in that order; junction bases with no gene match: 11. Germline CDR1 and CDR2: LNHDA and SQIVND (reference sequence). This CDR3 has 16 residues. The CDR3 nucleotides read TGTGCCACCTCGCCCGGGGGGGAGGGCTCCTACAATGAGCAGTTCTTC. It is translated as CATSPGGEGSYNEQFF.

To note about this clonotype: A much more abundant neighbour one base away suggests this may be a read error. The chain employs TRBV5-6 and TRBJ2-6; D is uncertain. The germline CDR1 and CDR2 sequences are SGHDT and YYEEEE. V was pared by 4 bases and J by 4 bases, with 15 bases between. The CDR3 is made up of 16 amino acids. The CDR3 region is CASSPVQLWGANVLTF. The CDR3 DNA reads TGTGCCAGCAGCCCCGTTCAACTATGGGGGGCCAACGTCCTGACTTTC.

This clonotype came up many times. This chain joins TRBV5-1 and TRBJ1-1; tentative D call: TRBD1 (6 bases). V lost 2 bases and J lost 4, with 15 bases in between. CDR3 size: 15 residues. The germline V gene encodes CDR1 SGHRS and CDR2 YFSETQ. The CDR3: CASSFSSGAATEAFF. The CDR3 bases are TGCGCCAGCAGCTTTAGTTCAGGGGCGGCCACTGAAGCTTTCTTT.

This clonotype was recorded many times. The rearrangement links TRBV7-2 to TRBJ1-3; D is undetermined. The CDR3 contains 15 residues. Trimming took off 1 base at V and 2 bases at J, with 9 bases between the two ends. Germline assignment: CDR1 SGHTA and CDR2 FQGNSA. The CDR3 loop reads CASSLVPTAGNTIYF. The CDR3, as DNA: TGTGCCAGCAGCTTAGTCCCTACTGCTGGAAACACCATATATTTT. Combining the CDR3 with reference TRBV7-2 and TRBJ1-3 gives the whole variable domain GAGVSQSPSNKVTEKGKDVELRCDPISGHTALYWYRQSLGQGLEFLIYFQGNSAPDKSGLPSDRFSAERTGGSVSTLTIQRTQQEDSAVYLCASSLVPTAGNTIYFGEGSWLTVV.

Worth noting for this clonotype: One junction end disagrees with the germline gene, perhaps due to a read error. The chain joins TRBV11-2 to TRBJ2-7, with TRBD2 as a possible D gene (5 bases). Germline V gives CDR1 SGHAT, CDR2 FQNNGV. The CDR3 has 15 amino acids. CDR3 nucleotide sequence: TGTGCCAGCAGCCAAGAAACTAGTCTATCCTCCGAGCAGTACTTC. It yields the protein CASSQETSLSSEQYF. The full variable domain, in which reference TRBV11-2 and TRBJ2-7 provide the parts outside the CDR3, is EAGVAQSPRYKIIEKRQSVAFWCNPISGHATLYWYQQILGQGPKLLIQFQNNGVVDDSQLPKDRFSAERLKGVDSTLKIQPAKLEDSAVYLCASSQETSLSSEQYFGPGTRLTVT.

The rearrangement joins TRBV20-1 to TRBJ1-5; TRBD1 agrees at 7 bases. The CDR3 runs 13 residues. Germline V CDR1 and CDR2: DFQATT, SNEGSKA (reference sequence). The V gene end was trimmed by 7 bases and the J gene end by 5 bases; junction bases not matched to a gene: 8. DNA of the CDR3: TGCAGTGGGATGGGGCAGGGGGATCAGCCCCAGCATTTT. This sequence encodes CSGMGQGDQPQHF.

V gene TRBV29-1 combines with J gene TRBJ2-7, with 11 bases that match TRBD1. V lost 4 bases and J lost 4; bases outside the gene matches: 9. CDR1 and CDR2 (germline): SQVTM, ANQGSEA. The CDR3 extends over 15 amino acids. The CDR3 nucleotides read TGCAGCGTTGTCGGACAGGGGGCGATGGAGTACGAGCAGTACTTC. Translating gives CSVVGQGAMEYEQYF.

This clonotype has at least ten counts. The chain recombines TRBV11-2 with TRBJ2-1; D is tentatively TRBD1 or TRBD2 (5 bases each). V was pared by 4 bases and J by 8 bases, with 21 bases between. This CDR3 region has 16 residues. The V gene's germline CDR1 is SGHAT and CDR2 FQNNGV. The DNA of the CDR3 is TGTGCCAGCAGCTCCCTAAATGGGGCCTTGGGAGATGAGCAGTTCTTC. This encodes CASSSLNGALGDEQFF.

This sequence joins TRBV4-2 and TRBJ1-5; D call uncertain. The CDR3 runs to 15 residues. V lost 3 bases and J lost 0, with 9 bases in between. Germline assignment: CDR1 LGHNA and CDR2 YNFKEQ. The CDR3, as DNA: TGTGCCAGCAGCCAGGGTCGCCATAGCAATCAGCCCCAGCATTTT. Protein sequence: CASSQGRHSNQPQHF.

This clonotype was picked up many times. The chain joins TRBV13 to TRBJ2-7, with D perhaps TRBD2 (6 bases). The CDR3 is 16 amino acids. Germline V gene lookup returns CDR1 PRHDT and CDR2 FYEKMQ (reference sequence). The V end was cut by 0 bases, the J end by 0 bases, with 12 bases between. Here the CDR3 reads CASSLGRDLSSYEQYF. For the CDR3, the DNA is TGTGCCAGCAGCTTAGGCCGGGACTTGAGCTCCTACGAGCAGTACTTC.

The sample holds many counts of this clonotype. V usage is TRBV2 and J usage is TRBJ2-1; D is perhaps TRBD2 (5 bases). The germline V and J ends were trimmed by 1 base and 0 bases, with 16 bases remaining between them. The CDR3 is 18 amino acids. Germline-derived CDR1 and CDR2 are SNHLY and FYNNEI. Here the CDR3 DNA reads TGTGCCAGCAGTGAAGAGTTGATACGAGGGAGCTCCTACAATGAGCAGTTCTTC. Residues: CASSEELIRGSSYNEQFF.

This clonotype was seen at least ten times. This chain links TRBV7-9 with TRBJ2-7; maybe TRBD2 (6 bases). Trimming pared 3 bases from V and 3 bases from J, leaving 9 bases between. Germline CDR1 and CDR2: SEHNR and FQNEAQ (reference sequence). This CDR3 has 13 amino acids. CDR3 DNA: TGTGCCAGCAGCTTTGCGGGAAGCTACGAGCAGTACTTC. Translating it yields CASSFAGSYEQYF.

This clonotype was recorded many times. The J gene is TRBJ1-4, the V gene TRBV6-1; D is uncertain. V shed 3 bases and J shed 4 bases, with 12 bases lying between them. The CDR3 contains 15 residues. Germline assignment: CDR1 MNHNS and CDR2 SASEGT. The chain's CDR3 is CASSDLRNRNEKLFF. The CDR3 nucleotides are TGTGCCAGCAGTGACCTACGGAACCGTAATGAAAAACTGTTTTTT.

This clonotype appeared many times. The rearrangement links TRBV28 to TRBJ1-1, with D possibly being TRBD1 (6 bases). The CDR3 sequence is 18 residues long. The germline V gene encodes CDR1 MDHEN and CDR2 SYDVKM. V was clipped by 3 bases and J by 4 bases, with 24 bases between them. CDR3 nucleotides: TGTGCCAGCAGTTTCGGGAACGGAATAGGGGGGTTCCGCACTGAAGCTTTCTTT. It encodes CASSFGNGIGGFRTEAFF.

This clonotype was detected ten times or more. The J gene is TRBJ1-1, the V gene TRBV6-5; tentative D call: TRBD1 (5 bases). Germline values: CDR1 MNHEY, CDR2 SVGAGI. Trimming cost V 0 bases and J 5 bases, with 16 bases left between them. The CDR3 totals 16 residues. The CDR3 sequence: CASSYSKGARRTEAFF. As DNA, the CDR3 is TGTGCCAGCAGTTACTCGAAAGGGGCTAGAAGAACTGAAGCTTTCTTT.

This clonotype has a count of ten or more. The chain links TRBV29-1 to TRBJ2-5; TRBD2 matches at 12 bases. Germline CDR1 SQVTM, CDR2 ANQGSEA. The CDR3 extends over 19 amino acids. V was pared by 4 bases and J by 3 bases, with 18 bases of the junction left unmatched. This chain's CDR3 is CSVGLYRLAGEEGKETQYF. The CDR3 bases are TGCAGCGTTGGACTATACAGACTAGCGGGAGAGGAGGGGAAAGAGACCCAGTACTTC.

This clonotype appeared many times. The chain recombines TRBV9 with TRBJ2-7, with TRBD2 matching 9 bases. CDR3 length: 15 residues. Germline CDR1 and CDR2: SGDLS and YYNGEE. Unmatched junction bases numbered 9, after V lost 3 bases and J lost 5 bases. CDR3 sequence: CASSATGTSYHEQYF. In DNA form, the CDR3 reads TGTGCCAGCAGCGCGACCGGGACTAGCTACCACGAGCAGTACTTC.

This clonotype was seen many times. The CDR3 coding sequence is TGTGCCAGCAGTACGACAGGGGTTAATTCACCCCTCCACTTT. Encoded protein: CASSTTGVNSPLHF. The chain joins TRBV12-3 or TRBV12-4 to TRBJ1-6, with 8 bases that match TRBD1. CDR3 length: 14 amino acids. Germline trimming cut 5 bases from V and 6 bases from J; bases unmatched to any gene: 3.